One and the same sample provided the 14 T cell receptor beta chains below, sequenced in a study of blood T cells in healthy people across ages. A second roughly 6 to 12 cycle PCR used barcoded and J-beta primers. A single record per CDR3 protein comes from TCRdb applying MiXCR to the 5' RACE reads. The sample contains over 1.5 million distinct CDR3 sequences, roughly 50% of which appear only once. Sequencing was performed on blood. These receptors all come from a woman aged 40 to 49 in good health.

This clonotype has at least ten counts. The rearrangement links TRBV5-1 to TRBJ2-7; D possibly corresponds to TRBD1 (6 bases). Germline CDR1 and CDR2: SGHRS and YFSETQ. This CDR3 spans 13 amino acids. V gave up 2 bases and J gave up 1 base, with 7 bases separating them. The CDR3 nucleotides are TGCGCCAGCAGCTTCGACAGGTCCTACGAGCAGTACTTC. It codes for CASSFDRSYEQYF. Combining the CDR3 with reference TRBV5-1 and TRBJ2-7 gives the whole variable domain KAGVTQTPRYLIKTRGQQVTLSCSPISGHRSVSWYQQTPGQGLQFLFEYFSETQRNKGNFPGRFSGRQFSNSRSEMNVSTLELGDSALYLCASSFDRSYEQYFGPGTRLTVT.

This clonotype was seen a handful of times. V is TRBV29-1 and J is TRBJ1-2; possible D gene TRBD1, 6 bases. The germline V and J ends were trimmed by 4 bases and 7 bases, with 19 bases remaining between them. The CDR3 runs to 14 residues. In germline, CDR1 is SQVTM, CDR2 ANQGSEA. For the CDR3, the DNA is TGCAGCGTTGGAGGTCCAGGGGATGTCGGTGGCTACACCTTC. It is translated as CSVGGPGDVGGYTF.

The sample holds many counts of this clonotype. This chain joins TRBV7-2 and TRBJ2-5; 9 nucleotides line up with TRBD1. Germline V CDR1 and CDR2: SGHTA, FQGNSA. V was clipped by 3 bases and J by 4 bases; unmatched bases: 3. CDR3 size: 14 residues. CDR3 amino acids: CASSLEDRGETQYF. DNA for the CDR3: TGTGCCAGCAGCTTGGAGGACAGGGGAGAGACCCAGTACTTC.

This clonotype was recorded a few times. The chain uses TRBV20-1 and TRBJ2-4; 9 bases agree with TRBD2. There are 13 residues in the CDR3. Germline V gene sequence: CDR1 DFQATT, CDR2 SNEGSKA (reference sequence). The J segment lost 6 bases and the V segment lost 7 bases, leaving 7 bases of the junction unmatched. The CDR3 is CSGRVAGANIQYF. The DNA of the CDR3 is TGCAGTGGACGGGTAGCGGGGGCAAACATTCAGTACTTC.

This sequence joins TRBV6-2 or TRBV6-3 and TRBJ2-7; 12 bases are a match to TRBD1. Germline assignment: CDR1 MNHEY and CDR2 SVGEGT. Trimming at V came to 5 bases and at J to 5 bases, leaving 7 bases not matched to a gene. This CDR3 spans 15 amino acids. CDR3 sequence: CASSQPGQGAHEQYF. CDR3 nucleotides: TGTGCCAGCAGTCAACCGGGACAGGGGGCCCACGAGCAGTACTTC.

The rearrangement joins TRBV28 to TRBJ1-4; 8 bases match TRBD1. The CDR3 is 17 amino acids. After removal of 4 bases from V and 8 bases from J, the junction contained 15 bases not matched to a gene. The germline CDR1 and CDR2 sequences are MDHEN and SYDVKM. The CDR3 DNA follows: TGTGCCAGCAGTTATACAGGGGGTCCCTCCTCAAAAGAAAAACTGTTTTTT. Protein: CASSYTGGPSSKEKLFF.

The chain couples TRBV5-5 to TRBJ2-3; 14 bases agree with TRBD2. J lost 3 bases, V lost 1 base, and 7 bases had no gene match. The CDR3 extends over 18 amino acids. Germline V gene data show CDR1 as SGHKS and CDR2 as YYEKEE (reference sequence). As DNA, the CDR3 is TGTGCCAGCAGCTTGCTTGGACTAGCGGGGGGTCAAACAGATACGCAGTATTTT. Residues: CASSLLGLAGGQTDTQYF.

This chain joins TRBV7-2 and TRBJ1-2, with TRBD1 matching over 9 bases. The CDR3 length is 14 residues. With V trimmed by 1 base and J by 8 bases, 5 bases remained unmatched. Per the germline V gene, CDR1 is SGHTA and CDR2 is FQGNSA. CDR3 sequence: CASSLGRDRAGYTF. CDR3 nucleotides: TGTGCCAGCAGCTTAGGTCGGGACAGGGCCGGCTACACCTTC.

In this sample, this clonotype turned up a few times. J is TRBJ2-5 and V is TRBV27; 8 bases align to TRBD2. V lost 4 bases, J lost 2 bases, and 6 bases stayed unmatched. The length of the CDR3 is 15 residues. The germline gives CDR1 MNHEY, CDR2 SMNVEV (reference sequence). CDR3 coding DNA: TGTGCCAGCAGTTCGGGACTAGGAGAACAAGAGACCCAGTACTTC. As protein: CASSSGLGEQETQYF.

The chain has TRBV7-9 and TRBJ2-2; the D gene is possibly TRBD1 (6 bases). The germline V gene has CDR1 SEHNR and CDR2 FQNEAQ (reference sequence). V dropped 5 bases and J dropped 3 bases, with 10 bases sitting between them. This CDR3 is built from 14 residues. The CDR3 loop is CASSPDSYTGELFF. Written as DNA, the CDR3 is TGTGCCAGCAGCCCGGACAGCTACACCGGGGAGCTGTTTTTT.

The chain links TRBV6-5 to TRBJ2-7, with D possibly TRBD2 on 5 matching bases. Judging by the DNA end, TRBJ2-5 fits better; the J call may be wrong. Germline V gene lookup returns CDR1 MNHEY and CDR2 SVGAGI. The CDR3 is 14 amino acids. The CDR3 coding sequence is TGTGCCAGCAGTTGCCGGGGAGCTGTTGAGACCCAGTACTTC. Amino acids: CASSCRGAVETQYF.

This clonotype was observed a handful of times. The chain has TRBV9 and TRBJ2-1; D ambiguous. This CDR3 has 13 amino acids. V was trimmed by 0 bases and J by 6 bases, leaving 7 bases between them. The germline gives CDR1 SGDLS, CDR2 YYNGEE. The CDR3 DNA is TGTGCCAGCAGCGTAGATCTGGGCAATGAGCAGTTCTTC. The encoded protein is CASSVDLGNEQFF. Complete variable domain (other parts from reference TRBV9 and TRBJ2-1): DSGVTQTPKHLITATGQRVTLRCSPRSGDLSVYWYQQSLDQGLQFLIQYYNGEERAKGNILERFSAQQFPDLHSELNLSSLELGDSALYFCASSVDLGNEQFFGPGTRLTVL.

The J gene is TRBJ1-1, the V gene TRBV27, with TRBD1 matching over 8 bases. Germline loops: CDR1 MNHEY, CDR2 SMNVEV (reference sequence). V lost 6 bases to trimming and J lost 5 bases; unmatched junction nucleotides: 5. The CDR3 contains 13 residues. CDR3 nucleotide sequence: TGTGCCAGCAGGAAACAGGGGGGGACTGAAGCTTTCTTT. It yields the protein CASRKQGGTEAFF.

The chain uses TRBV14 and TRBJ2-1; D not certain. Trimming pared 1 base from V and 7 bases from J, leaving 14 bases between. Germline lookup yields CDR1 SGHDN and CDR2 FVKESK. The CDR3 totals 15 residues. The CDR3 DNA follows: TGTGCCAGCAGCCAAGTGTATAATAAAGTAAATGAGCAGTTCTTC. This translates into CASSQVYNKVNEQFF.